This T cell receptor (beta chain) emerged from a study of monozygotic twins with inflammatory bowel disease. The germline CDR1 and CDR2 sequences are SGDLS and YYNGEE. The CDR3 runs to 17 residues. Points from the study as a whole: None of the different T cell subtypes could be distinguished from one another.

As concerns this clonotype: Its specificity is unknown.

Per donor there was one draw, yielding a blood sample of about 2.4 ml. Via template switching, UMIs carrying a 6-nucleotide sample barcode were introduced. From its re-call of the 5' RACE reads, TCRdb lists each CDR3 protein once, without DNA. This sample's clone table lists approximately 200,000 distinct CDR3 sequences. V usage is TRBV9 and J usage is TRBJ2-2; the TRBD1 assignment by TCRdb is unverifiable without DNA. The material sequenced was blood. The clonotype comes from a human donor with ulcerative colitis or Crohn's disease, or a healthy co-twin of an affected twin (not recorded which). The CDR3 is CASSVGQDSLTTGELFF.